Described below is a single TCR beta chain sequence and its context. Its antigen is undetermined. The libraries were made with immunoSEQ version 4 in survey mode. Clones were sequenced by immunoSEQ multiplex PCR, and TCRdb holds only the in-frame ones, with some missing. The data hold 35,000 to 50,000 clones, with approximately 93% observed a single time. These data originate in a study of persistence of HIV-infected CD4 T cells. Study context: A couple of participants gave one leukapheresis sample; others gave up to about 180 mL blood repeatedly.

Anti-CD3/anti-CD28 beads served as a nonspecific positive control stimulus. Sorting selected CD4+ T cells upregulating both CD40 ligand and CD69. Donors had CD4+ T cell counts above 400 cells/uL and were CMV-seropositive. This CDR3 region has 14 residues. CDR1 MNHEY and CDR2 SVGAGI come from the germline V gene. Trimming cost V 2 bases and J 3 bases, with 8 bases left between them. The origin of this receptor is an adult man with HIV who was CMV-seropositive. This specimen was CD4+ T cells sorted from PBMCs after roughly 19-hour stimulation, taken from a patient who received antiretroviral therapy. The chain is built from TRBV6-5 and TRBJ1-5; D is undetermined. The CDR3 DNA sequence: TGTGCCAGCAGTTACGACGGTACCAATCAGCCCCAGCATTTT. It translates to CASSYDGTNQPQHF.